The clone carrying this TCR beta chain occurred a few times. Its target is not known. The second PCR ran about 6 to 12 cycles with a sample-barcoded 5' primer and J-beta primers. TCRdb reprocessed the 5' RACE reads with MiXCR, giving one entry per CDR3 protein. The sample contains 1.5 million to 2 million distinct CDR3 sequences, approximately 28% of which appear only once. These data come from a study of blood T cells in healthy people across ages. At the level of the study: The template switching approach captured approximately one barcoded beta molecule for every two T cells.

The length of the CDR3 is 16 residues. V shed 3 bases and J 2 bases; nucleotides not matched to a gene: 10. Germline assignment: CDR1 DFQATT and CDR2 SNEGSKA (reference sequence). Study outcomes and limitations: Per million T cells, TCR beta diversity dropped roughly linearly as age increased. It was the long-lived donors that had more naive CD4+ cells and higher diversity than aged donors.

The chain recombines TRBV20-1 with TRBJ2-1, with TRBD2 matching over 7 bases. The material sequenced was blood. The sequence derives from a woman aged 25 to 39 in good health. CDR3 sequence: CSARALGGGTYNEQFF. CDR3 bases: TGCAGTGCTAGGGCACTTGGGGGAGGGACCTACAATGAGCAGTTCTTC.